The sequence of this T cell receptor beta chain was determined in a study of human T cells and chemical hapten exposure. There are many counts of this clonotype. Per germline, CDR1 DFQATT and CDR2 SNEGSKA (reference sequence). This CDR3 comprises 14 residues. V was pared by 3 bases and J by 4 bases, with 6 bases of the junction left unmatched. Unique molecular identifiers were attached to individual cDNA molecules within the library. TCRdb recomputed calls from the RACE reads with MiXCR, one row per CDR3 protein. The sample includes roughly 120,000 distinct CDR3 sequences, about 9% of them seen just once. Documented time point: healthy volunteer bleed at 2 weeks. Total RNA was isolated from unfractionated whole blood.

Sequenced sample: whole blood. The clonotype was recovered from a male donor in good health. Some clones in this sample may be carry-over from other donors' samples. This chain connects TRBV20-1 to TRBJ2-7, with 10 bases aligning to TRBD1. The CDR3 region has the DNA TGCAGTGCTAGCCCCCGGGACAGGGGTTACGAGCAGTACTTC. Its protein is CSASPRDRGYEQYF.